This T cell receptor (beta chain) was profiled in a study of cytomegalovirus exposure and HLA in healthy donors. To note about this clone: Its antigen is not identified.

The PCR made use of 60 Vbeta and 13 Jbeta primers. Profiled with immunoSEQ multiplex PCR; TCRdb holds only in-frame clones, not every one. The table counts 120,000 or so clones; more than 3% lies in the top ten. CDR1 SGHNT and CDR2 YYREEE come from the germline V gene (reference sequence). The length of the CDR3 is 16 residues. Trimming left V 0 bases short and J 0 bases short, with 13 bases between. Study-wide results and caveats: It is likely that the observed cluster of highly shared sequence variants was a sequencing artifact. Researchers reportedly found TCR beta sequences accurately predicted most subjects' HLA-A and HLA-B alleles.

The sequence was collected from a man aged 18-30 years in good health and CMV-seronegative. Sequencing was done on a sample of PBMCs. The chain is built from TRBV5-4 and TRBJ2-7; weak D call: TRBD2 (6 bases). CDR3 in amino acids: CASSLGGGTSSYEQYF. CDR3 coding DNA: TGTGCCAGCAGCTTGGGTGGGGGGACGAGCTCCTACGAGCAGTACTTC.